Following are 25 T cell receptor beta chains from one sample sequenced in a study of neurological immune-mediated disorders. Each CDR3 protein gets one entry after TCRdb re-called the 5' RACE reads with MiXCR. The data contain 25,000 to 35,000 distinct CDR3 sequences, about 16% of them seen just once; the ten biggest clones take up 25% to 30%. Source material: PBMCs. These receptors all stem from an older man in good health.

This rearrangement joins TRBV5-1 to TRBJ2-3; D ambiguous. The CDR3 runs to 14 residues. Germline V gene data show CDR1 as SGHRS and CDR2 as YFSETQ. The V end lost 1 base, the J end lost 1 base, and 7 bases lay between the germline ends. CDR3 sequence: CASSLTDGTDTQYF. The DNA of the CDR3 is TGCGCCAGCAGCTTGACCGACGGCACAGATACGCAGTATTTT.

V and J are TRBV29-1 and TRBJ2-5, with a weak D call TRBD1 (7 bases). This CDR3 has 13 amino acids. With 7 bases removed from V and 1 base from J, the gap between germline ends came to 13 bases. The germline V gene has CDR1 SQVTM and CDR2 ANQGSEA. CDR3: CSANRGLQETQYF. The DNA of the CDR3 is TGCAGCGCCAACAGGGGACTCCAAGAGACCCAGTACTTC.

This clonotype was observed at least ten times. The chain is built from TRBV4-1 and TRBJ2-5, with D possibly matching TRBD2 (5 bases). Trimming pared 1 base from V and 5 bases from J, leaving 5 bases between. This CDR3 is 12 amino acids long. Germline assignment: CDR1 MGHRA and CDR2 YSYEKL. The CDR3 protein is CASSQGGETQYF. The DNA of the CDR3 is TGCGCCAGCAGCCAAGGAGGGGAGACCCAGTACTTC.

This clonotype is medium-sized. The V and J genes are TRBV18 and TRBJ1-5; no reliable D call. V was cut by 5 bases and J by 0 bases, with 5 bases left in between. The germline gives CDR1 KGHSH, CDR2 LQKENI. The CDR3 spans 13 residues. CDR3 DNA sequence: TGTGCCAGCTCAGGGGATAGCAATCAGCCCCAGCATTTT. Protein: CASSGDSNQPQHF.

In this sample, this clonotype turned up many times. This chain links TRBV5-1 with TRBJ2-3; D might be TRBD2 (6 bases). The CDR3 is 14 residues long. The germline gives CDR1 SGHRS, CDR2 YFSETQ. The V and J ends lost 4 bases and 6 bases respectively, with 15 bases between them. Written as DNA, the CDR3 is TGCGCCAGCAGCAAGGGACTCTCTGACGATACGCAGTATTTT. Translation gives CASSKGLSDDTQYF.

A few counts support this clonotype. The V gene is TRBV7-2, the J gene TRBJ2-1, with D possibly being TRBD2 (6 bases). Per the germline V gene, CDR1 is SGHTA and CDR2 is FQGNSA. This CDR3 spans 14 amino acids. Trimming cost V 5 bases and J 10 bases, with 18 bases left between them. CDR3 protein: CTSSHLGAGKEQFF. The CDR3 region has the DNA TGTACCAGCAGCCATCTAGGGGCGGGGAAGGAGCAGTTCTTC.

The table lists this clonotype with many counts. The chain links TRBV2 to TRBJ2-5; D might be TRBD1 (6 bases). Germline CDR1 reads SNHLY; CDR2 reads FYNNEI. The CDR3 has 13 amino acids. With 8 bases removed from V and 3 bases from J, the gap between germline ends came to 13 bases. CDR3 DNA: TGTGCCAGCGCCCAGGGGTCAGAAGAGACCCAGTACTTC. It is translated as CASAQGSEETQYF.

This clonotype was counted many times. The V gene is TRBV20-1, the J gene TRBJ2-7; 16 positions agree with TRBD2. The CDR3 contains 16 residues. Germline CDR1 reads DFQATT; CDR2 reads SNEGSKA (reference sequence). With V trimmed by 3 bases and J by 2 bases, 4 bases remained unmatched. CDR3 in amino acids: CSARGTSGGAPYEQYF. As DNA, the CDR3 is TGCAGTGCTAGGGGGACTAGCGGGGGGGCACCCTACGAGCAGTACTTC.

This chain links TRBV29-1 with TRBJ2-7; possible D gene TRBD1, 5 bases. V was cut by 4 bases and J by 2 bases, with 15 bases left in between. The CDR3 consists of 14 residues. The V gene's germline CDR1 is SQVTM and CDR2 ANQGSEA. The CDR3 coding sequence is TGCAGCGTTGGAACAGGAGTGGGGACCTACGAGCAGTACTTC. This codes for CSVGTGVGTYEQYF.

This clonotype appeared many times. The chain combines TRBV6-5 with TRBJ1-1, with 7 bases aligning to TRBD1. From germline, CDR1 is MNHEY and CDR2 SVGAGI. The CDR3 is made up of 14 amino acids. V dropped 2 bases and J dropped 3; count of bases not matched to a gene: 3. CDR3 bases: TGTGCCAGCAGTTACAGGGGGCATCACACTGAAGCTTTCTTT. This sequence encodes CASSYRGHHTEAFF.

This clonotype was detected ten times or more. The V and J genes are TRBV7-3 and TRBJ2-2; 10 nucleotides line up with TRBD1. CDR1 and CDR2 (germline): SGHTA, FQGTGA. V was clipped by 4 bases and J by 6 bases; unmatched bases: 5. The CDR3 length is 15 residues. The CDR3 nucleotides read TGTGCCAGCAGCTCCCGACAGGGGGCGGCCGGGGAGCTGTTTTTT. Protein: CASSSRQGAAGELFF. The full variable domain, completed using reference TRBV7-3 and TRBJ2-2, is GAGVSQTPSNKVTEKGKYVELRCDPISGHTALYWYRQSLGQGPEFLIYFQGTGAADDSGLPNDRFFAVRPEGSVSTLKIQRTERGDSAVYLCASSSRQGAAGELFFGEGSRLTVL.

This clonotype was counted at least ten times. CDR3 nucleotide sequence: TGCGCCAGCAGCTTGGAGGTGTTTGCTCTGGGGGGCGTATTTTCCGAGCAGTACTTC. Protein product: CASSLEVFALGGVFSEQYF. The chain recombines TRBV5-1 with TRBJ2-7; perhaps D is TRBD1 or TRBD2 (6 bases each). CDR1 and CDR2 (germline): SGHRS, YFSETQ. The CDR3 spans 19 residues. Trimming took off 0 bases at V and 6 bases at J, with 28 bases between the two ends.

J is TRBJ1-2 and V is TRBV15; TRBD1 is a possible D gene (6 bases). The V and J ends lost 0 bases and 5 bases respectively, with 13 bases between them. CDR1 and CDR2 (germline): LNHNV, YYDKDF (reference sequence). The CDR3 has 15 residues. This CDR3 reads CATSRDGDNVYGYTF. In DNA form, the CDR3 reads TGTGCCACCAGCAGAGACGGGGACAACGTGTATGGCTACACCTTC.

This clonotype was seen many times. This chain connects TRBV2 to TRBJ2-3; a possible D gene is TRBD2 (6 bases). Per germline, CDR1 SNHLY and CDR2 FYNNEI. The CDR3 contains 14 residues. Trimming stripped 0 bases from V and 3 bases from J, with 7 bases between. The chain's CDR3 is CASSEAEGTDTQYF. As DNA, the CDR3 is TGTGCCAGCAGTGAAGCGGAGGGAACAGATACGCAGTATTTT.

This clonotype has ten or more counts. J is TRBJ1-1 and V is TRBV14, with TRBD1 as a possible D gene (5 bases). The CDR3 has 14 amino acids. CDR1 is SGHDN and CDR2 is FVKESK in the germline V gene. V lost 4 bases and J lost 2, with 11 bases in between. The CDR3 nucleotides read TGTGCCAGCAGCCCCCTGGGGGAAAACACTGAAGCTTTCTTT. It is translated as CASSPLGENTEAFF.

This clonotype was counted ten times or more. The J gene is TRBJ1-1, the V gene TRBV5-1; no firm D call. Trimming took 4 bases from V and 0 from J, leaving 7 bases between them. Per germline, CDR1 SGHRS and CDR2 YFSETQ. This CDR3 region has 13 residues. CDR3 DNA: TGCGCCAGCAGCCCTGCAATGAACACTGAAGCTTTCTTT. Translation gives CASSPAMNTEAFF.

This clonotype was counted at least ten times. The chain carries TRBV5-1 and TRBJ1-2, with 10 nucleotides matching TRBD1. CDR3 length: 16 amino acids. With 0 bases clipped from V and 5 bases from J, the junction kept 7 bases outside the gene matches. Germline loops: CDR1 SGHRS, CDR2 YFSETQ. CDR3 protein: CASSLVRGQGSYGYTF. CDR3 sequence (DNA): TGCGCCAGCAGCTTGGTCAGGGGACAGGGGTCGTATGGCTACACCTTC.

This clonotype was picked up many times. The chain combines TRBV6-6 with TRBJ2-5, with no clear D. Per germline, CDR1 MNHNY and CDR2 SVGAGI (reference sequence). This CDR3 comprises 11 residues. Trimming took 3 bases from V and 3 from J, leaving 2 bases between them. CDR3 coding DNA: TGTGCCAGCAGTTATGAAGAGACCCAGTACTTC. This encodes CASSYEETQYF.

This clonotype was picked up many times. CDR3 protein: CASSVSGMNTEAFF. The CDR3 DNA follows: TGTGCCAGCAGCGTATCGGGTATGAACACTGAAGCTTTCTTT. The gene calls are TRBV9 and TRBJ1-1, with D unclear. V lost 1 base and J 0 bases, leaving 7 bases between the germline ends. CDR3 length equals 14 residues. The germline gives CDR1 SGDLS, CDR2 YYNGEE.

This clonotype was detected ten times or more. The V call is TRBV7-3, the J call TRBJ2-1; 11 nucleotides align to TRBD2. Unmatched junction bases numbered 4, after V lost 5 bases and J lost 4 bases. The CDR3 sequence is 15 residues long. The V gene's germline CDR1 is SGHTA and CDR2 FQGTGA. CDR3: CASSLGLADYNEQFF. CDR3 nucleotide sequence: TGTGCCAGCAGCCTGGGACTAGCGGATTACAATGAGCAGTTCTTC.

This clonotype was found many times. V is TRBV2 and J is TRBJ1-1, with 7 bases aligning to TRBD1. The CDR3 covers 13 residues. The germline V gene encodes CDR1 SNHLY and CDR2 FYNNEI. J was trimmed by 5 bases and V by 3 bases; bases with no gene match: 3. CDR3 protein: CASSERQGTEAFF. Written as DNA, the CDR3 is TGTGCCAGCAGTGAGCGACAGGGAACTGAAGCTTTCTTT.

This sequence joins TRBV4-3 and TRBJ1-2; no firm D call. V was clipped by 2 bases and J by 6 bases, with 10 bases between them. This CDR3 is built from 13 residues. Germline CDR1 is LGHNA and CDR2 is YSLEER. For the CDR3, the DNA is TGCGCCAGCAGCCAATCTGGGCTTAATGGCTACACCTTC. Protein sequence: CASSQSGLNGYTF.

In this sample, this clonotype turned up a few times. The junction differs from germline at one of its ends, possibly a read error. This rearrangement joins TRBV12-3 or TRBV12-4 to TRBJ1-2; possibly TRBD1 for D (5 bases). The CDR3 contains 13 residues. The CDR3 loop is CASSLRGRGGYTF. For the CDR3, the DNA is TGTGCCAGCAGTCTCCGGGGGAGAGGTGGCTACACTTTC.

This clonotype occurred many times. The chain recombines TRBV7-3 with TRBJ1-1; TRBD1 might be the D (5 bases). CDR1 and CDR2 from the germline V gene are SGHTA and FQGTGA. V was trimmed by 1 base and J by 2 bases, leaving 11 bases between them. This CDR3 contains 15 residues. The CDR3 coding sequence is TGTGCCAGCAGCTTAAAGGGCGACAGAAACACTGAAGCTTTCTTT. Translating gives CASSLKGDRNTEAFF.

This clonotype was seen repeatedly, ten times or more. The rearrangement links TRBV19 to TRBJ2-6; maybe TRBD1 (6 bases). Trimming stripped 7 bases from V and 2 bases from J, with 18 bases between. The CDR3 sequence is 17 residues long. Looked up from germline, CDR1 is LNHDA and CDR2 is SQIVND (reference sequence). CDR3 sequence: CASTPIQTGTGANVLTF. In nucleotides, the CDR3 is TGTGCCAGTACCCCTATTCAAACAGGGACTGGGGCCAACGTCCTGACTTTC.